This T cell receptor (beta chain) was identified during a study of OX40 agonist ivuxolimab in advanced cancers. Turning to the study itself: 30% to 40% of patients had received prior checkpoint inhibitor therapy.

This clone was seen only once. Germline CDR1 and CDR2: MNHNS and SASEGT. This CDR3 contains 13 residues. The ends were cut back, 4 bases at V and 2 bases at J, with 8 bases in the middle. This table comes from immunoSEQ multiplex PCR, and its TCRdb copy is limited to in-frame clones, with some not included. The sample lists tens of thousands of clones, roughly 92% occurring once. This TCR came from an adult with an advanced solid tumor such as melanoma, head and neck, liver or kidney cancer. V gene TRBV6-1 combines with J gene TRBJ1-1, with D maybe TRBD1 (6 bases). The sequences come from CD4+ or CD8+ T cells sorted from blood, collected in a trial of the OX40 agonist ivuxolimab. The CDR3 region has the DNA TGTGCCAGCAGTGGACAGGCCAACACTGAAGCTTTCTTT. It is translated as CASSGQANTEAFF.